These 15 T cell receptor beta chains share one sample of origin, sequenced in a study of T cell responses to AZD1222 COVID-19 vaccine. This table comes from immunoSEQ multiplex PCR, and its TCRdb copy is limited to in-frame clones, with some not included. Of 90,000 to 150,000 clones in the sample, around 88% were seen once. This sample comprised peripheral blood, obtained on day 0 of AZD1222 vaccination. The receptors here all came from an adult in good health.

CDR3 sequence: CASSLDRADGYTF. CDR3 bases: TGTGCCAGCAGCTTGGACAGGGCAGATGGCTACACCTTC. J is TRBJ1-2 and V is TRBV5-6, with a possible D match to TRBD1 (6 bases). Germline loops: CDR1 SGHDT, CDR2 YYEEEE. V dropped 0 bases and J dropped 6 bases, with 9 bases sitting between them. This CDR3 has 13 residues.

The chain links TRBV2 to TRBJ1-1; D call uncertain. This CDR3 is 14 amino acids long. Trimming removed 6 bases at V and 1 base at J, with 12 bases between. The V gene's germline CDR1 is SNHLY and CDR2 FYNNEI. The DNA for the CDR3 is TGTGCCAGCAGGGATTTAGTAGGGAACACTGAAGCTTTCTTT. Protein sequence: CASRDLVGNTEAFF.

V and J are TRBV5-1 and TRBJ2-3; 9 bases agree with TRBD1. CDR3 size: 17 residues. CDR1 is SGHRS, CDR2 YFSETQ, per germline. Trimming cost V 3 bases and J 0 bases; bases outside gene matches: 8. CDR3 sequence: CASSSGTGTRSTDTQYF. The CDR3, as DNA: TGCGCCAGCAGCTCCGGGACAGGGACGAGGAGCACAGATACGCAGTATTTT. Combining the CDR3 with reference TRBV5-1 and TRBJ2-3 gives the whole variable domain KAGVTQTPRYLIKTRGQQVTLSCSPISGHRSVSWYQQTPGQGLQFLFEYFSETQRNKGNFPGRFSGRQFSNSRSEMNVSTLELGDSALYLCASSSGTGTRSTDTQYFGPGTRLTVL.

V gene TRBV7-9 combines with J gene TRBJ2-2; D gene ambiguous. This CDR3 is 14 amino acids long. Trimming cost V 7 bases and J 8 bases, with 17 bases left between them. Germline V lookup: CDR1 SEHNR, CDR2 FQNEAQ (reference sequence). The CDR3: CASILGQPGGELFF. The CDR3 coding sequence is TGTGCCAGCATTCTCGGTCAGCCCGGAGGGGAGCTGTTTTTT. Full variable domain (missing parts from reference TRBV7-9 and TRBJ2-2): DTGVSQNPRHKITKRGQNVTFRCDPISEHNRLYWYRQTLGQGPEFLTYFQNEAQLEKSRLLSDRFSAERPKGSFSTLEIQRTEQGDSAMYLCASILGQPGGELFFGEGSRLTVL.

The CDR3 sequence is CASSPGAGADTQYF. The CDR3 DNA is TGTGCCAGCTCACCAGGGGCTGGGGCAGATACGCAGTATTTT. The V call is TRBV18, the J call TRBJ2-3; weak D call: TRBD1 (5 bases). This CDR3 has 14 amino acids. Trimming left V 2 bases short and J 4 bases short, with 10 bases between. The V gene's germline CDR1 is KGHSH and CDR2 LQKENI.

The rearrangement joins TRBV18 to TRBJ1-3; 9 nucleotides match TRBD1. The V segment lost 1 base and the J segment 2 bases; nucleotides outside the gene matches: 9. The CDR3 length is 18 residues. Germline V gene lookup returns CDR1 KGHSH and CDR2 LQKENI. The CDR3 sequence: CASSPQQDRGTAGNTIYF. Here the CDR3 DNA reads TGTGCCAGCTCACCACAACAGGACAGGGGTACTGCTGGAAACACCATATATTTT.

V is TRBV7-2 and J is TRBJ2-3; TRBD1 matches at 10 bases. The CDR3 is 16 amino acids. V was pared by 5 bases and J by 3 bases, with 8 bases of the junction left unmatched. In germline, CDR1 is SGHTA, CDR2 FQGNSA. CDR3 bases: TGTGCCAGCAGCGCGGAGGGACAGGGGAGAACAGATACGCAGTATTTT. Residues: CASSAEGQGRTDTQYF.

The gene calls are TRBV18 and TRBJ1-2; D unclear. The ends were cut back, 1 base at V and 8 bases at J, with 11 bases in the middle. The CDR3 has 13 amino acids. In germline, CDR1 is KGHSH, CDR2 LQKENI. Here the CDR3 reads CASSPRGRPGYTF. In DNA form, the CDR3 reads TGTGCCAGCTCACCACGCGGCAGACCCGGCTACACCTTC. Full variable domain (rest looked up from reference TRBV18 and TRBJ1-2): NAGVMQNPRHLVRRRGQEARLRCSPMKGHSHVYWYRQLPEEGLKFMVYLQKENIIDESGMPKERFSAEFPKEGPSILRIQQVVRGDSAAYFCASSPRGRPGYTFGSGTRLTVV.

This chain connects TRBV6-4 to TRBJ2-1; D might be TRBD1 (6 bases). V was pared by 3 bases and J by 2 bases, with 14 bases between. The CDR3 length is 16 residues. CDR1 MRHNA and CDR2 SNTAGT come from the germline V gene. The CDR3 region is CASSEGQGPPYNEQFF. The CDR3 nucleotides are TGTGCCAGCAGTGAAGGCCAGGGGCCTCCCTACAATGAGCAGTTCTTC.

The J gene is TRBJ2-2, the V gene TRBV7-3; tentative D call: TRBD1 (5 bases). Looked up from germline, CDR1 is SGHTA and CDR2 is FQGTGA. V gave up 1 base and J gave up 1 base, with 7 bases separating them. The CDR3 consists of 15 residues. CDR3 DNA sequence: TGTGCCAGCAGCTTAAGTCAGGGGAACACCGGGGAGCTGTTTTTT. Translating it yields CASSLSQGNTGELFF.

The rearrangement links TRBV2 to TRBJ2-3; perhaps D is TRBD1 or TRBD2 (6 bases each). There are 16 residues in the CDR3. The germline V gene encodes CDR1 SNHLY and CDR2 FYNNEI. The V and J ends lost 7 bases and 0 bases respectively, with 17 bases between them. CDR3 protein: CASTLRGAPSTDTQYF. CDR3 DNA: TGTGCCAGCACCCTAAGGGGGGCGCCTAGCACAGATACGCAGTATTTT.

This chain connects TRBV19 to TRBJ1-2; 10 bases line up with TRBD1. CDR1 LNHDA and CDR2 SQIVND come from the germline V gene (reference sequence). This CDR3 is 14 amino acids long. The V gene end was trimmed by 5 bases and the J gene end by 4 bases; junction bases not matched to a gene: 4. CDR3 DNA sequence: TGTGCCAGTAGTTCGACAGGGGGCGCCTATGGCTACACCTTC. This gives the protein CASSSTGGAYGYTF.

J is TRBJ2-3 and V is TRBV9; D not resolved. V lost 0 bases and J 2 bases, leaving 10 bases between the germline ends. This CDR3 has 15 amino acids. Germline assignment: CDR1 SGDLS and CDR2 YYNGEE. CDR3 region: CASSVGQRDTDTQYF. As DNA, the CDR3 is TGTGCCAGCAGCGTAGGGCAGAGAGACACAGATACGCAGTATTTT.

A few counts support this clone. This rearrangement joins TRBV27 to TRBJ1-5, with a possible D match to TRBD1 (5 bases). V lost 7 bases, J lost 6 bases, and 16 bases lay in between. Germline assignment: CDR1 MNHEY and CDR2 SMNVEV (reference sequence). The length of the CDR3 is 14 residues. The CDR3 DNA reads TGTGCCAGCACCAACTCGGCAGGGCTTCAGCCCCAGCATTTT. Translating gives CASTNSAGLQPQHF.

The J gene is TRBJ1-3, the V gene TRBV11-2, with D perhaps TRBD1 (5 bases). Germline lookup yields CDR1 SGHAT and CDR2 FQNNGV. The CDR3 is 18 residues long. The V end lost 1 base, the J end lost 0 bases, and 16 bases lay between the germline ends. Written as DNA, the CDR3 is TGTGCCAGCAGCTTAGGGGGACCTCGGGGAGACTCTGGAAACACCATATATTTT. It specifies CASSLGGPRGDSGNTIYF.